The following is a T cell receptor beta chain sequence with its context. The assay was immunoSEQ multiplex PCR, and TCRdb's table has in-frame clones only and misses some. The table includes 97,000 or so clones, around nine tenths detected once. The source of the sample is a study of blood T cell repertoires in COVID-19. Trimming cost V 3 bases and J 0 bases; bases outside gene matches: 7. Germline lookup yields CDR1 MNHEY and CDR2 SMNVEV (reference sequence). The CDR3 totals 16 residues. Sequencing was done on a sample of peripheral blood. The gene calls are TRBV27 and TRBJ2-7; 8 bases are a match to TRBD1. The source of this sequence is a woman aged 45-60 years with COVID-19, enrolled during active disease. The CDR3 DNA reads TGTGCCAGCAGTTTTAACCAGGGGGCCCTCTCCTACGAGCAGTACTTC. This gives the protein CASSFNQGALSYEQYF.